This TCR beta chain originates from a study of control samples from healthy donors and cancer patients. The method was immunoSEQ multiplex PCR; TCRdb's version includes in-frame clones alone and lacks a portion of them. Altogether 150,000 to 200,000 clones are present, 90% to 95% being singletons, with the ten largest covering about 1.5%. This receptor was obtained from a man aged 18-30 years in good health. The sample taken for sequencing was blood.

CDR3 residues: CASSDPRGQDEQYF. For the CDR3, the DNA is TGTGCCAGCAGCGATCCCAGGGGGCAGGACGAGCAGTACTTC. This sequence joins TRBV5-4 and TRBJ2-7; 8 positions agree with TRBD1. The CDR3 has 14 amino acids. Germline values: CDR1 SGHNT, CDR2 YYREEE (reference sequence). V lost 4 bases to trimming and J lost 5 bases; unmatched junction nucleotides: 8.